Below are 13 T cell receptor beta chains sequenced from a single sample in a study of siplizumab effects on memory and regulatory T cells. The assay was immunoSEQ multiplex PCR, and TCRdb's table has in-frame clones only and misses some. The sample yields roughly 93,000 clones, 90% to 95% seen once. The sample taken for sequencing was non-Treg CD4+ T cells sorted from blood. The receptors originated from a human donor in good health.

The V and J genes are TRBV5-1 and TRBJ2-5; 8 nucleotides agree with TRBD1. V shed 4 bases, J shed 2 bases, and the junction held 7 bases outside the gene matches. CDR1 is SGHRS and CDR2 is YFSETQ in the germline V gene. This CDR3 region has 15 residues. The CDR3 bases are TGCGCCAGCAGCAGAGTAACAGGGGGGCAAGAGACCCAGTACTTC. Its translation is CASSRVTGGQETQYF.

V is TRBV5-1 and J is TRBJ1-5, with D perhaps matching TRBD1 (5 bases). The germline V gene has CDR1 SGHRS and CDR2 YFSETQ. Trimming removed 0 bases from V and 0 bases from J, with 7 bases in between. This CDR3 contains 15 residues. The chain's CDR3 is CASSLGQHSNQPQHF. DNA for the CDR3: TGCGCCAGCAGCTTGGGACAGCATAGCAATCAGCCCCAGCATTTT.

This chain uses TRBV2 with TRBJ2-6; D is ambiguous. In germline, CDR1 is SNHLY, CDR2 FYNNEI. This CDR3 comprises 15 residues. The V and J ends lost 5 bases and 2 bases respectively, with 10 bases between them. The CDR3 sequence is CASSPRAAGANVLTF. For the CDR3, the DNA is TGTGCCAGCAGTCCTCGGGCAGCTGGGGCCAACGTCCTGACTTTC.

The CDR3 DNA sequence: TGTGCCAGCAGCTCCTATGGCTCCCCCTATGGCTACACCTTC. This codes for CASSSYGSPYGYTF. The chain carries TRBV7-9 and TRBJ1-2; D is unclear. V lost 4 bases to trimming and J lost 4 bases, with 13 bases between them. Germline lookup yields CDR1 SEHNR and CDR2 FQNEAQ (reference sequence). This CDR3 region has 14 residues.

The chain recombines TRBV2 with TRBJ1-4; no clear D gene. Germline-derived CDR1 and CDR2 are SNHLY and FYNNEI. This CDR3 region has 14 residues. Trimming shortened V by 4 bases and J by 7 bases, and 13 bases separated the two germline ends. Here the CDR3 reads CASSVGSSVEKLFF. CDR3 coding DNA: TGTGCCAGCAGTGTCGGCTCTTCCGTTGAAAAACTGTTTTTT.

This clone has a single count. J is TRBJ2-1 and V is TRBV11-3; 11 bases agree with TRBD2. Trimming cost V 4 bases and J 1 base; bases outside gene matches: 3. The CDR3 runs to 16 residues. The germline V gene encodes CDR1 SGHNT and CDR2 YENEEA. For the CDR3, the DNA is TGTGCCAGCAGCTCGCTAGCGGGAGGTTCCTACAATGAGCAGTTCTTC. Translated: CASSSLAGGSYNEQFF.

The chain uses TRBV28 and TRBJ2-1; 12 nucleotides line up with TRBD2. Germline CDR1 MDHEN, CDR2 SYDVKM. This CDR3 is 11 amino acids long. Losses at the gene ends were 8 bases for V and 12 bases for J; bases not matched to a gene: 2. Written as DNA, the CDR3 is TGTGCCAGCGGGGGACTAGCGGGGCAGTTCTTC. Translating it yields CASGGLAGQFF.

CDR3 bases: TGTGCCATCAGGGACAGCCAAGAGACCCAGTACTTC. Protein: CAIRDSQETQYF. V is TRBV10-3 and J is TRBJ2-5; possibly TRBD1 for D (6 bases). Trimming left V 6 bases short and J 1 base short, with 6 bases between. CDR1 and CDR2 from the germline V gene are ENHRY and SYGVKD. The length of the CDR3 is 12 residues.

The chain employs TRBV7-3 and TRBJ2-3; D not resolved. The CDR3 has 14 residues. Germline V gives CDR1 SGHTA, CDR2 FQGTGA. V lost 4 bases and J 2 bases, leaving 10 bases between the germline ends. The CDR3 sequence is CASSSGRNTDTQYF. The CDR3 DNA reads as TGTGCCAGCAGCTCCGGACGGAACACAGATACGCAGTATTTT.

CDR3 DNA: TGTGCCAGCAGCTTCCGCGCGGGAGCTTTCTTT. Encoded protein: CASSFRAGAFF. The J gene is TRBJ1-1, the V gene TRBV7-3; D ambiguous. The V end lost 3 bases, the J end lost 10 bases, and 9 bases lay between the germline ends. Germline-derived CDR1 and CDR2 are SGHTA and FQGTGA. The CDR3 runs 11 residues.

The rearrangement joins TRBV28 to TRBJ2-7; D is perhaps TRBD2 (5 bases). V lost 3 bases and J 2 bases, leaving 11 bases between the germline ends. Germline CDR1 is MDHEN and CDR2 is SYDVKM. The CDR3 totals 14 residues. The CDR3 nucleotides read TGTGCCAGCAGTTTTGGAGGAACGGCCTACGAGCAGTACTTC. The encoded protein is CASSFGGTAYEQYF.

The chain couples TRBV5-1 to TRBJ2-7, with 7 nucleotides matching TRBD2. Germline CDR1 and CDR2: SGHRS and YFSETQ. This CDR3 spans 16 amino acids. J was trimmed by 2 bases and V by 0 bases; bases with no gene match: 8. CDR3 protein: CASSLVFASGTYEQYF. CDR3 DNA sequence: TGCGCCAGCAGCTTGGTTTTTGCTAGCGGAACCTACGAGCAGTACTTC.

V is TRBV11-2 and J is TRBJ1-4; TRBD1 might be the D (6 bases). The CDR3 length is 18 residues. The ends were cut back, 4 bases at V and 2 bases at J, with 20 bases in the middle. Germline V gene sequence: CDR1 SGHAT, CDR2 FQNNGV. CDR3 sequence (DNA): TGTGCCAGCAGCTCCCTTACCCCACGGACAGCCACTAATGAAAAACTGTTTTTT. This gives the protein CASSSLTPRTATNEKLFF.